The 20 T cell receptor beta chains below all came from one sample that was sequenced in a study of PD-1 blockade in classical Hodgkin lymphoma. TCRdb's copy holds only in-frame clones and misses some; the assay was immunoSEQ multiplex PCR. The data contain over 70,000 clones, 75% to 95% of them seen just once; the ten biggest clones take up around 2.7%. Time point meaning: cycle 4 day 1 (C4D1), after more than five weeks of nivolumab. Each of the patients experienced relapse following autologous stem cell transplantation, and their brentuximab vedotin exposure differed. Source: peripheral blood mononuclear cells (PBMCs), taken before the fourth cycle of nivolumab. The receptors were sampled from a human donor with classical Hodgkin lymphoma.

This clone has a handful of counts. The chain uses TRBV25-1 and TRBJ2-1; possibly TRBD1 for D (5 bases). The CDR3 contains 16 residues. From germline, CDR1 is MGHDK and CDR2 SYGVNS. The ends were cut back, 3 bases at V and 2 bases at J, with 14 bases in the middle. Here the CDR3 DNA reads TGTGCCAGCAGTGAGGGGCACGAGGAGCCCTACAATGAGCAGTTCTTC. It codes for CASSEGHEEPYNEQFF.

The CDR3 DNA follows: TGTGCCAGCAGTGAGTGGCCCAAAAACATTCAGTACTTC. Translation: CASSEWPKNIQYF. This chain joins TRBV6-4 and TRBJ2-4; D uncertain. Germline V CDR1 and CDR2: MRHNA, SNTAGT. The CDR3 sequence is 13 residues long. Trimming pared 3 bases from V and 2 bases from J, leaving 5 bases between.

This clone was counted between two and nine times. CDR3 protein: CASSFLQGTDTQYF. DNA of the CDR3: TGTGCCAGCAGTTTTCTGCAGGGCACAGATACGCAGTATTTT. The rearrangement uses TRBV28 and TRBJ2-3, with unresolved D. Germline lookup yields CDR1 MDHEN and CDR2 SYDVKM. The V and J ends lost 3 bases and 1 base respectively, with 8 bases between them. The CDR3 is 14 amino acids.

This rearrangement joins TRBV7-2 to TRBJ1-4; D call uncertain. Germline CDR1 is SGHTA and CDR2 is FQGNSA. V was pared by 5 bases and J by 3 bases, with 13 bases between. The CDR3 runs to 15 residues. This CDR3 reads CASSGPLRANEKLFF. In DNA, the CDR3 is TGTGCCAGCAGCGGACCTCTTCGAGCTAATGAAAAACTGTTTTTT. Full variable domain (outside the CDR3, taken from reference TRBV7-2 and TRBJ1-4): GAGVSQSPSNKVTEKGKDVELRCDPISGHTALYWYRQSLGQGLEFLIYFQGNSAPDKSGLPSDRFSAERTGGSVSTLTIQRTQQEDSAVYLCASSGPLRANEKLFFGSGTQLSVL.

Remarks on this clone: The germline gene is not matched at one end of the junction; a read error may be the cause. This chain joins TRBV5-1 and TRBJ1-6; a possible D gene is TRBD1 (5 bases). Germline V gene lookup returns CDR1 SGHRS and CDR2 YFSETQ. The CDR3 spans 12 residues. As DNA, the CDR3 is TGTGCCAGCAGCCGGCCGGGGGCACCCCTCCACTTT. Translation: CASSRPGAPLHF.

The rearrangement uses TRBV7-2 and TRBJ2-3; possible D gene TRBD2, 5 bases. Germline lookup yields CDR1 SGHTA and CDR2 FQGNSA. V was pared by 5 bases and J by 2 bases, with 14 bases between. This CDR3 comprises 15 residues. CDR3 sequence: CASSPEGFLTDTQYF. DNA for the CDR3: TGTGCCAGCAGCCCAGAGGGTTTCCTCACAGATACGCAGTATTTT.

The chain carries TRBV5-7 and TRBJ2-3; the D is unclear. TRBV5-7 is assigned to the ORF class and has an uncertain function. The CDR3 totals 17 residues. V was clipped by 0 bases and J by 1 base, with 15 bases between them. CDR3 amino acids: CASSLVYTRWGTDTQYF. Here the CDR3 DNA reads TGTGCCAGCAGCTTGGTTTATACACGGTGGGGCACAGATACGCAGTATTTT.

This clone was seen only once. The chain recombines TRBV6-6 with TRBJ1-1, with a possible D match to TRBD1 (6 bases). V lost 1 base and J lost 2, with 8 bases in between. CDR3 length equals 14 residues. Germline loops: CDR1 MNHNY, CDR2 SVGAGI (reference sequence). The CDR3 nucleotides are TGTGCCAGCAGTTACTTCAGGGGCAACACTGAAGCTTTCTTT. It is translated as CASSYFRGNTEAFF.

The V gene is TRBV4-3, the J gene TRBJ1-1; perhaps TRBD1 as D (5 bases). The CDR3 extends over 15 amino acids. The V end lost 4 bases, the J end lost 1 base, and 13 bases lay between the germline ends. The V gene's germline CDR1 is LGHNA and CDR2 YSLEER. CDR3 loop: CASSPQLRGNTEAFF. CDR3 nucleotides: TGCGCCAGCAGCCCCCAACTAAGGGGGAACACTGAAGCTTTCTTT.

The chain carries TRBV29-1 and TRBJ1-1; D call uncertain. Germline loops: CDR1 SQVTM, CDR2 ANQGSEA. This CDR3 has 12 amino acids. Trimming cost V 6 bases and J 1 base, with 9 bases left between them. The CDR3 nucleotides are TGCAGCGTCGAAAAACGGAACACTGAAGCTTTCTTT. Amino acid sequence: CSVEKRNTEAFF.

CDR3 sequence reads: CASSPISGGAYNEQFF. In nucleotides, the CDR3 is TGTGCCAGCAGCCCTATTAGCGGGGGGGCCTACAATGAGCAGTTCTTC. V gene TRBV5-8 combines with J gene TRBJ2-1; TRBD2 matches 11 bases. This CDR3 spans 16 amino acids. Trimming took 4 bases from V and 2 from J; bases not matched to a gene: 5. Germline lookup yields CDR1 SGHTS and CDR2 YDEGEE.

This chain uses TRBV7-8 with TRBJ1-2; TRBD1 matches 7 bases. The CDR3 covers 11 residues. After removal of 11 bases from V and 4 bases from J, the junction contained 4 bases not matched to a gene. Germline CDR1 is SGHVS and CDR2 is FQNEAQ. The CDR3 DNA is TGTGCCGGAGGGGACAGCTATGGCTACACCTTC. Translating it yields CAGGDSYGYTF.

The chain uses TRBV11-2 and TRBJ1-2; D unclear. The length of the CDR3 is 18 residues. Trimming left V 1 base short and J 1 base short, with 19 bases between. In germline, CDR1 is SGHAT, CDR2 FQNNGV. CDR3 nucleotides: TGTGCCAGCAGCTTAGTAGCGCTAGGACCGCCGTATAACTATGGCTACACCTTC. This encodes CASSLVALGPPYNYGYTF.

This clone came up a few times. The CDR3 bases are TGTGCCAGCAGTGGGGATGGGAATGGCTACACCTTC. Amino acids: CASSGDGNGYTF. This rearrangement joins TRBV2 to TRBJ1-2; D not resolved. V was pared by 4 bases and J by 6 bases, with 9 bases between. The germline V gene encodes CDR1 SNHLY and CDR2 FYNNEI. The CDR3 loop spans 12 amino acids. Together with reference TRBV2 and TRBJ1-2, the CDR3 gives the full variable domain: EPEVTQTPSHQVTQMGQEVILRCVPISNHLYFYWYRQILGQKVEFLVSFYNNEISEKSEIFDDQFSVERPDGSNFTLKIRSTKLEDSAMYFCASSGDGNGYTFGSGTRLTVV.

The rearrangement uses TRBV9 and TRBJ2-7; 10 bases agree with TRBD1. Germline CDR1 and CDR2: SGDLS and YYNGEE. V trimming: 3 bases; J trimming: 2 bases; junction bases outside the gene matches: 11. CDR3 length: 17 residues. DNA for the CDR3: TGTGCCAGCAGCGCTTCCGGGACAGGGGCCTTCGCCTACGAGCAGTACTTC. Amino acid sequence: CASSASGTGAFAYEQYF. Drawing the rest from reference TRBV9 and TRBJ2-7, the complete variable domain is DSGVTQTPKHLITATGQRVTLRCSPRSGDLSVYWYQQSLDQGLQFLIQYYNGEERAKGNILERFSAQQFPDLHSELNLSSLELGDSALYFCASSASGTGAFAYEQYFGPGTRLTVT.

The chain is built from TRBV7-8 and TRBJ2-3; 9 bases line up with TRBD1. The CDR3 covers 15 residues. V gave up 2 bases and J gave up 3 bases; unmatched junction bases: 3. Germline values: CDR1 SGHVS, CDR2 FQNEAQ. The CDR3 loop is CASSLRDRVTDTQYF. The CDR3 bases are TGTGCCAGCAGCTTAAGGGACAGGGTGACAGATACGCAGTATTTT.

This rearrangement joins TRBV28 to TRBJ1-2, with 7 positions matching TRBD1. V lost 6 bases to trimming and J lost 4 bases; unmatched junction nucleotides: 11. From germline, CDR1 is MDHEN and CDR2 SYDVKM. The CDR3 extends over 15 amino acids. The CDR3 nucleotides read TGTGCCAGCAGCCAGATCGGACAGGATACCTATGGCTACACCTTC. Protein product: CASSQIGQDTYGYTF.

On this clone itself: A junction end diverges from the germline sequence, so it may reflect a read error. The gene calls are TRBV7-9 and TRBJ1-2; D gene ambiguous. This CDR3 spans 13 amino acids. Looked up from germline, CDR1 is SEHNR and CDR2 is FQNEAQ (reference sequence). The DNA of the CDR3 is TGTGCCAGCACCTTAGGGTCTAACTATGGCTACACCTTC. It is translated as CASTLGSNYGYTF.

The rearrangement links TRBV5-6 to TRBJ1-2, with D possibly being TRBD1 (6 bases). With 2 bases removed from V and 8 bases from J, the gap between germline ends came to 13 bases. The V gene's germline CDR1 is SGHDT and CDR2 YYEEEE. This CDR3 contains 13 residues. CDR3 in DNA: TGTGCCAGCAGCTTTATCAGGGGCGGCGGCTACACCTTC. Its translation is CASSFIRGGGYTF. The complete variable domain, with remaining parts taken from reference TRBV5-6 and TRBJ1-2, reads DAGVTQSPTHLIKTRGQQVTLRCSPKSGHDTVSWYQQALGQGPQFIFQYYEEEERQRGNFPDRFSGHQFPNYSSELNVNALLLGDSALYLCASSFIRGGGYTFGSGTRLTVV.

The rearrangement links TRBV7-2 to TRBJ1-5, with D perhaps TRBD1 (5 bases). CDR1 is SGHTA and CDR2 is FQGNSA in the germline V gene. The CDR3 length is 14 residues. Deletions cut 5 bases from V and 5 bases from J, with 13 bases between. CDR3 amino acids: CASSGGSGHQPQHF. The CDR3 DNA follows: TGTGCCAGCAGCGGGGGGTCGGGGCATCAGCCCCAGCATTTT.